The 29 T cell receptor beta chains in this list originate from one sample, sequenced in a study of blood T cell repertoires in COVID-19 (dated by TCRdb to the early 2020s). The method was the immunoSEQ multiplex PCR assay. Not all clones reach the TCRdb copy of this immuneACCESS table, which keeps in-frame sequences only. Checked studies attribute under half of the gap to unresolved V genes and leave the rest unexplained. The sample table contains over 250,000 clones; only one count was recorded for around 86% of them. In total, the top ten clones hold around 10% of the sample. Sample: peripheral blood. All receptors derive from a man aged 40-55 years who had recovered from COVID-19.

The chain joins TRBV5-6 to TRBJ1-2; the D gene is possibly TRBD1 (6 bases). Per the germline V gene, CDR1 is SGHDT and CDR2 is YYEEEE. CDR3 length: 15 amino acids. Trimming took 0 bases from V and 0 from J, leaving 9 bases between them. The CDR3 DNA sequence: TGTGCCAGCAGCTTGGGACAGGCGTCTAACTATGGCTACACCTTC. Protein: CASSLGQASNYGYTF.

The V call is TRBV7-9, the J call TRBJ1-6; no reliable D call. Looked up from germline, CDR1 is SEHNR and CDR2 is FQNEAQ (reference sequence). This CDR3 has 16 amino acids. V was cut by 6 bases and J by 0 bases, with 12 bases left in between. Here the CDR3 DNA reads TGTGCCAGCAGTTCCACGGGTCACTCCTATAATTCACCCCTCCACTTT. This gives the protein CASSSTGHSYNSPLHF.

The gene calls are TRBV7-2 and TRBJ2-7; 12 bases are a match to TRBD1. Germline CDR1 reads SGHTA; CDR2 reads FQGNSA. There are 16 residues in the CDR3. V lost 4 bases to trimming and J lost 5 bases; unmatched junction nucleotides: 9. CDR3: CASSSFPGQGADEQYF. CDR3 nucleotides: TGTGCCAGCAGCTCCTTCCCGGGACAGGGGGCAGACGAGCAGTACTTC.

The J gene is TRBJ1-1, the V gene TRBV27; TRBD1 aligns across 8 bases. The CDR3 loop spans 15 amino acids. Germline V gene data show CDR1 as MNHEY and CDR2 as SMNVEV (reference sequence). V lost 0 bases to trimming and J lost 5 bases; unmatched junction nucleotides: 5. The CDR3 sequence is CASSLSRTGNTEAFF. In DNA, the CDR3 is TGTGCCAGCAGTTTATCCCGGACAGGGAATACTGAAGCTTTCTTT.

V gene TRBV5-6 combines with J gene TRBJ1-2, with no clear D. This CDR3 has 14 amino acids. Germline assignment: CDR1 SGHDT and CDR2 YYEEEE. Trimming removed 0 bases at V and 1 base at J, with 7 bases between. The CDR3 loop reads CASSLDEGNYGYTF. CDR3 in DNA: TGTGCCAGCAGCTTGGACGAGGGTAACTATGGCTACACCTTC.

J is TRBJ1-6 and V is TRBV6-6, with 10 bases aligning to TRBD1. There are 15 residues in the CDR3. The germline V gene has CDR1 MNHNY and CDR2 SVGAGI (reference sequence). The V and J ends lost 6 bases and 8 bases, in that order; junction bases with no gene match: 7. The CDR3: CASRESGTGDSPLHF. CDR3 DNA: TGTGCCAGCAGGGAATCCGGGACAGGGGATTCACCCCTCCACTTT.

The chain joins TRBV5-6 to TRBJ2-1; 13 nucleotides agree with TRBD2. Germline CDR1 and CDR2: SGHDT and YYEEEE. The V segment lost 4 bases and the J segment 7 bases; nucleotides outside the gene matches: 11. The CDR3 spans 17 residues. Here the CDR3 reads CASSPSYGLAGENEQFF. The CDR3 DNA reads TGTGCCAGCAGCCCTTCCTACGGACTAGCGGGAGAAAATGAGCAGTTCTTC. The variable domain in full, completed from reference TRBV5-6 and TRBJ2-1, reads DAGVTQSPTHLIKTRGQQVTLRCSPKSGHDTVSWYQQALGQGPQFIFQYYEEEERQRGNFPDRFSGHQFPNYSSELNVNALLLGDSALYLCASSPSYGLAGENEQFFGPGTRLTVL.

V and J are TRBV7-9 and TRBJ1-2; D uncertain. Germline V gene sequence: CDR1 SEHNR, CDR2 FQNEAQ (reference sequence). V was pared by 5 bases and J by 0 bases, with 13 bases between. The CDR3 is made up of 15 amino acids. For the CDR3, the DNA is TGTGCCAGCAGCGAGAGTCGGGGTTCTAACTATGGCTACACCTTC. Translating gives CASSESRGSNYGYTF.

The gene calls are TRBV28 and TRBJ1-2, with D unresolved. The CDR3 runs to 13 residues. V dropped 7 bases and J dropped 7 bases, with 16 bases sitting between them. CDR1 MDHEN and CDR2 SYDVKM come from the germline V gene. CDR3 region: CASTTNANFGYTF. The CDR3 nucleotides read TGTGCCAGCACAACGAACGCTAATTTTGGCTACACCTTC.

J is TRBJ2-7 and V is TRBV6-4; 11 bases align to TRBD1. After removal of 0 bases from V and 6 bases from J, the junction contained 13 bases not matched to a gene. Germline lookup yields CDR1 MRHNA and CDR2 SNTAGT. The CDR3 has 18 residues. The CDR3 DNA reads as TGTGCCAGCAGTGACTCGAGCCACCCCGGGACAGGGGGTCTCGAGCAGTACTTC. It specifies CASSDSSHPGTGGLEQYF.

This clone has at least ten counts. The chain has TRBV5-5 and TRBJ1-1; D is uncertain. Germline CDR1 reads SGHKS; CDR2 reads YYEKEE (reference sequence). The CDR3 covers 13 residues. The germline V and J ends were trimmed by 6 bases and 4 bases, with 13 bases remaining between them. Written as DNA, the CDR3 is TGTGCCAGCAACTACCCTCGGGGCACTGAAGCTTTCTTT. Its translation: CASNYPRGTEAFF.

The chain employs TRBV7-9 and TRBJ2-1; 13 nucleotides line up with TRBD2. Germline CDR1 is SEHNR and CDR2 is FQNEAQ (reference sequence). The CDR3 is made up of 15 amino acids. V was clipped by 5 bases and J by 6 bases; unmatched bases: 4. Here the CDR3 reads CASSPGLAGLNEQFF. The CDR3 DNA is TGTGCCAGCAGCCCGGGACTAGCGGGACTCAATGAGCAGTTCTTC. Full variable domain (rest looked up from reference TRBV7-9 and TRBJ2-1): DTGVSQNPRHKITKRGQNVTFRCDPISEHNRLYWYRQTLGQGPEFLTYFQNEAQLEKSRLLSDRFSAERPKGSFSTLEIQRTEQGDSAMYLCASSPGLAGLNEQFFGPGTRLTVL.

This chain links TRBV5-4 with TRBJ2-2; 10 bases are shared with TRBD2. After removal of 6 bases from V and 4 bases from J, the junction contained 6 bases not matched to a gene. The CDR3 sequence is 15 residues long. The V gene's germline CDR1 is SGHNT and CDR2 YYREEE (reference sequence). DNA of the CDR3: TGTGCCAGCAACGAGCGGGGGGGCGCCACCGGGGAGCTGTTTTTT. Encoded protein: CASNERGGATGELFF.

The V call is TRBV10-3, the J call TRBJ1-6; tentative D call: TRBD1 (6 bases). The length of the CDR3 is 15 residues. Deletions cut 3 bases from V and 3 bases from J, with 9 bases between. The germline gives CDR1 ENHRY, CDR2 SYGVKD. The CDR3 spells CAISEQGNYNSPLHF. The CDR3, as DNA: TGTGCCATCAGTGAACAGGGAAACTATAATTCACCCCTCCACTTT.

The genes are TRBV3-1 (or the pseudogene TRBV3-2) and TRBJ1-4; D is possibly TRBD1 (6 bases). Germline V gene data show CDR1 as LGHDT and CDR2 as YNNKEL (reference sequence). The CDR3 is made up of 15 amino acids. Trimming removed 1 base at V and 8 bases at J, with 14 bases between. The CDR3 here is CASSQAGGAGEKLFF. DNA of the CDR3: TGTGCCAGCAGCCAAGCGGGGGGGGCAGGGGAAAAACTGTTTTTT.

The chain joins TRBV7-9 to TRBJ2-7, with D perhaps TRBD1 (6 bases). Germline V lookup: CDR1 SEHNR, CDR2 FQNEAQ (reference sequence). There are 14 residues in the CDR3. Trimming shortened V by 5 bases and J by 0 bases, and 11 bases separated the two germline ends. The DNA of the CDR3 is TGTGCCAGCAGCCGGGACATAGCCTCCTACGAGCAGTACTTC. Encoded protein: CASSRDIASYEQYF.

The rearrangement links TRBV6-2 or TRBV6-3 to TRBJ2-1; the D gene is possibly TRBD2 (7 bases). The germline gives CDR1 MNHEY, CDR2 SVGEGT. The germline V and J ends were trimmed by 7 bases and 9 bases, with 22 bases remaining between them. The CDR3 has 15 amino acids. CDR3 nucleotides: TGTGCCAGCACCCCGGTGGGGGGGGGACATCGTGAGCAGTTCTTC. Protein product: CASTPVGGGHREQFF.

A single count supports this clone. This chain connects TRBV4-1 to TRBJ1-4, with D uncertain. The CDR3 covers 13 residues. Trimming cost V 7 bases and J 8 bases, with 14 bases left between them. Germline CDR1 is MGHRA and CDR2 is YSYEKL. CDR3 sequence: CASTKIPGEKLFF. Here the CDR3 DNA reads TGCGCCAGCACCAAAATCCCCGGGGAAAAACTGTTTTTT.

V is TRBV9 and J is TRBJ1-2; 8 positions agree with TRBD1. Germline assignment: CDR1 SGDLS and CDR2 YYNGEE. Unmatched junction bases numbered 4, after V lost 1 base and J lost 2 bases. The CDR3 sequence is 15 residues long. CDR3 sequence (DNA): TGTGCCAGCAGCGTACAGGGGGCGATGAACTATGGCTACACCTTC. This sequence encodes CASSVQGAMNYGYTF.

This chain connects TRBV9 to TRBJ1-2; D is unclear. Germline V gives CDR1 SGDLS, CDR2 YYNGEE. With 3 bases removed from V and 13 bases from J, the gap between germline ends came to 19 bases. This CDR3 is 13 amino acids long. The DNA of the CDR3 is TGTGCCAGCAGCGGAGTGGGAGTAAGGTATCTCACCTTC. It specifies CASSGVGVRYLTF.

This chain connects TRBV7-2 to TRBJ1-4; possible D gene TRBD1, 5 bases. This CDR3 has 17 residues. Germline V gene lookup returns CDR1 SGHTA and CDR2 FQGNSA. V lost 2 bases, J lost 0 bases, and 13 bases lay in between. CDR3 in amino acids: CASSLNRDSPTNEKLFF. CDR3 coding DNA: TGTGCCAGCAGCTTAAACCGGGACTCGCCAACTAATGAAAAACTGTTTTTT.

The J gene is TRBJ2-2, the V gene TRBV19; 10 bases are a match to TRBD1. The germline V gene has CDR1 LNHDA and CDR2 SQIVND (reference sequence). The trim removed 4 bases at V and 12 bases at J, leaving 11 bases unmatched. The CDR3 is made up of 15 amino acids. The CDR3 nucleotides read TGTGCCAGTAGTACTGGGACAGGGGCAACTCCGAAGCTGTTTTTT. This codes for CASSTGTGATPKLFF.

The sample holds one count of this clone. The chain recombines TRBV11-1 with TRBJ2-1; a possible D gene is TRBD2 (5 bases). CDR3 length equals 15 residues. The germline V gene encodes CDR1 SGHAT and CDR2 FQDESV (reference sequence). V was cut by 8 bases and J by 14 bases, with 28 bases left in between. The DNA for the CDR3 is TGTGCCAGCCACCGGCTGGGAGTTTCGGCGCCCGGTGAGTTCTTC. Translating gives CASHRLGVSAPGEFF. Supplemented by reference TRBV11-1 and TRBJ2-1, the full variable domain reads EAEVAQSPRYKITEKSQAVAFWCDPISGHATLYWYRQILGQGPELLVQFQDESVVDDSQLPKDRFSAERLKGVDSTLKIQPAELGDSAMYLCASHRLGVSAPGEFFGPGTRLTVL.

The chain combines TRBV18 with TRBJ2-6, with TRBD1 identical over 11 bases. This CDR3 is built from 20 residues. The J segment lost 2 bases and the V segment lost 1 base, leaving 10 bases of the junction unmatched. Germline V gene data show CDR1 as KGHSH and CDR2 as LQKENI. The CDR3 reads CASSPRTLGQGDPGANVLTF. CDR3 sequence (DNA): TGTGCCAGCTCACCACGTACCTTGGGACAGGGGGACCCTGGGGCCAACGTCCTGACTTTC.

This chain joins TRBV12-3 or TRBV12-4 and TRBJ2-7; 8 bases are shared with TRBD1. V shed 4 bases and J 5 bases; nucleotides not matched to a gene: 4. The CDR3 is 13 amino acids. The CDR3 loop is CASSSRDRNEQYF. CDR3 coding DNA: TGTGCCAGCAGTTCCCGGGACAGGAACGAGCAGTACTTC.

The J gene is TRBJ1-2, the V gene TRBV19; perhaps TRBD1 as D (5 bases). Per germline, CDR1 LNHDA and CDR2 SQIVND (reference sequence). Between the trimmed V and J ends, which lost 6 bases and 1 base, there was a span of 12 bases. This CDR3 region has 14 residues. As DNA, the CDR3 is TGTGCCAGTAGGCCAACAGGTGTTAACTATGGCTACACCTTC. It specifies CASRPTGVNYGYTF.

The CDR3, as DNA: TGTGCCAGCCGGGACAGTGTTTTCACAGATACGCAGTATTTT. It encodes CASRDSVFTDTQYF. V and J are TRBV2 and TRBJ2-3, with 7 bases that match TRBD1. The ends lost 8 bases at V and 2 bases at J; junction bases unmatched: 7. Germline V gives CDR1 SNHLY, CDR2 FYNNEI. This CDR3 has 14 amino acids. Full variable domain (rest looked up from reference TRBV2 and TRBJ2-3): EPEVTQTPSHQVTQMGQEVILRCVPISNHLYFYWYRQILGQKVEFLVSFYNNEISEKSEIFDDQFSVERPDGSNFTLKIRSTKLEDSAMYFCASRDSVFTDTQYFGPGTRLTVL.

This chain uses TRBV19 with TRBJ1-1; the match to TRBD1 covers 7 bases. This CDR3 has 14 amino acids. The V and J ends lost 6 bases and 1 base, in that order; junction bases with no gene match: 5. The V gene's germline CDR1 is LNHDA and CDR2 SQIVND (reference sequence). CDR3 nucleotides: TGTGCCAGTAGGAGACAGGGAAGGAACACTGAAGCTTTCTTT. Protein sequence: CASRRQGRNTEAFF.

The rearrangement links TRBV7-9 to TRBJ1-1; 7 nucleotides match TRBD1. Germline CDR1 and CDR2: SEHNR and FQNEAQ (reference sequence). The CDR3 loop spans 14 amino acids. V was pared by 4 bases and J by 0 bases, with 2 bases of the junction left unmatched. CDR3 coding DNA: TGTGCCAGCAGCTCGGGACAGATGAACACTGAAGCTTTCTTT. This codes for CASSSGQMNTEAFF.